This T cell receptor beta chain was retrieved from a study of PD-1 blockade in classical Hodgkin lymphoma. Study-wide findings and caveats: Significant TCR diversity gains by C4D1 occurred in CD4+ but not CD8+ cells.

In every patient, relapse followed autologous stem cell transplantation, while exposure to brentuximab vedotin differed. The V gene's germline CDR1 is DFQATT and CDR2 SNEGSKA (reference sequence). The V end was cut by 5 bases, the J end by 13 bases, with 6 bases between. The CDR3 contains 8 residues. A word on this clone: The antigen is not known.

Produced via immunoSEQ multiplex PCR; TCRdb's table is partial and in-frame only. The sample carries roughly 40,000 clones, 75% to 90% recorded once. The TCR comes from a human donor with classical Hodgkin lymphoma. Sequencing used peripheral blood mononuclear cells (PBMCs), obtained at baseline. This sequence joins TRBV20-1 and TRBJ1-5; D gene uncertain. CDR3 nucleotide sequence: TGCAGTGCTTGGGCTCAGCATTTT. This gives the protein CSAWAQHF.